This T cell receptor beta chain was found in a study of cytomegalovirus exposure and HLA in healthy donors. About the research overall: A previous analysis identified fewer than 130 million unique TCR beta sequences derived from some 170 million T cells.

The study ran its PCR with 60 Vbeta and 13 Jbeta primers. Assay used: immunoSEQ multiplex PCR; TCRdb lists only in-frame clones, some missing. Its table lists around 77,000 clones. The ends were cut back, 5 bases at V and 5 bases at J, with 12 bases in the middle. The V gene's germline CDR1 is LNHDA and CDR2 SQIVND (reference sequence). The CDR3 is 13 residues long. The sequence was obtained from a man between 50 and 59 years old in good health and CMV-seropositive. Sequenced: PBMCs. The J gene is TRBJ1-2, the V gene TRBV19; D is possibly TRBD1 (6 bases). The CDR3: CASSGGPTYGYTF. Written as DNA, the CDR3 is TGTGCCAGTAGTGGGGGCCCTACTTATGGCTACACCTTC.